This T cell receptor (beta chain) was recorded in a study of cytomegalovirus exposure and HLA in healthy donors. 60 Vbeta and 13 Jbeta primers were used in PCR. TCRdb's copy holds only in-frame clones and misses some; the assay was immunoSEQ multiplex PCR. The sample lists 300,000 or so clones, 70% to 90% occurring once. Study-level results: Cytomegalovirus-associated TCR beta chains were listed, numbering some 150.

This CDR3 is built from 15 residues. The J segment lost 6 bases and the V segment lost 4 bases, leaving 8 bases of the junction unmatched. Per the germline V gene, CDR1 is MNHNS and CDR2 is SASEGT. Regarding this clone: Its cognate antigen is unknown.

This sequence joins TRBV6-1 and TRBJ2-1, with TRBD1 matching over 8 bases. The clonotype was recovered from a woman aged 40-49 years in good health and CMV-seropositive. Sequencing was done on a sample of PBMCs. The CDR3 DNA reads as TGTGCCAGCAGTGTTCTCGGACAGGGATCCAATGAGCAGTTCTTC. Its translation: CASSVLGQGSNEQFF.